This section outlines one TCR beta chain sequence together with its context. Its target is not known. V dropped 4 bases and J dropped 2; count of bases not matched to a gene: 3. CDR3 length: 14 amino acids. The germline V gene encodes CDR1 KGHDR and CDR2 SFDVKD. A second PCR, run for about 7 to 11 cycles, used a sample-barcoded 5' primer plus a J-beta primer mix. Via MiXCR, TCRdb re-called the 5' RACE reads, giving one row per CDR3 protein. Of hundreds of thousands of distinct CDR3 sequences in the sample, more than 50% are singletons; the top ten hold roughly 26%. The sample is drawn from a study of blood T cells in healthy people across ages. Donors were systemically healthy Caucasian individuals from Russia aged 6 to 90 years. The study's findings and limits: CMV status of donors was unknown, possibly confounding expanded clonotype changes. Older individuals had lower TCR beta diversity per million T cells (the decline was roughly linear).

The chain links TRBV24-1 to TRBJ1-2, with TRBD1 identical over 7 bases. The receptor was derived from a man aged 35 to 55 in good health. Sequencing was performed on blood. CDR3 coding DNA: TGTGCCACCAGTGAGCTGGGACAGAACTATGGCTACACCTTC. This codes for CATSELGQNYGYTF.